What follows are 10 T cell receptor beta chains derived from one specimen sequenced in a study of blood T cell repertoires in COVID-19. Data came from immunoSEQ multiplex PCR; TCRdb stores just in-frame clones and leaves some out. The data hold roughly 170,000 clones, with more than 75% observed a single time. The sequenced sample was peripheral blood. Every receptor here comes from a woman aged 18-29 years who had recovered from COVID-19.

The CDR3, as DNA: TGCGCCAGCAGCCAAACTTTACTAGAAGATACGCAGTATTTT. Translation gives CASSQTLLEDTQYF. This sequence joins TRBV4-3 and TRBJ2-3; D perhaps matches TRBD2 (5 bases). V shed 2 bases and J shed 5 bases, with 11 bases lying between them. The germline CDR1 and CDR2 sequences are LGHNA and YSLEER. CDR3 length: 14 residues.

The chain carries TRBV10-3 and TRBJ2-3; no definite D call. The CDR3 sequence is 17 residues long. Looked up from germline, CDR1 is ENHRY and CDR2 is SYGVKD. Trimming removed 2 bases at V and 3 bases at J, with 18 bases between. For the CDR3, the DNA is TGTGCCATCAGTGAGAATGGGCGCACCTCAGGTACAGATACGCAGTATTTT. Translating gives CAISENGRTSGTDTQYF.

The V gene is TRBV4-3, the J gene TRBJ1-1; maybe TRBD1 (5 bases). Trimming pared 1 base from V and 0 bases from J, leaving 9 bases between. Germline loops: CDR1 LGHNA, CDR2 YSLEER. This CDR3 contains 15 residues. Written as DNA, the CDR3 is TGCGCCAGCAGCCAAGCTTCAGGGCTGAACACTGAAGCTTTCTTT. Encoded protein: CASSQASGLNTEAFF.

This chain's CDR3 is CASSFRGRAQNEQFF. CDR3 sequence (DNA): TGTGCCAGCAGCTTCCGCGGCAGGGCCCAAAATGAGCAGTTCTTC. V gene TRBV11-2 combines with J gene TRBJ2-1, with D tentatively TRBD1 (5 bases). V gave up 3 bases and J gave up 7 bases, with 16 bases separating them. Germline CDR1 SGHAT, CDR2 FQNNGV. The CDR3 length is 15 residues.

The V gene is TRBV27, the J gene TRBJ2-3; D gene unclear. The CDR3 spans 16 residues. Germline V gene lookup returns CDR1 MNHEY and CDR2 SMNVEV (reference sequence). Trimming pared 6 bases from V and 3 bases from J, leaving 19 bases between. The CDR3 DNA is TGTGCCAGCAGCCCTCGTCAACGGTACCAAACAGATACGCAGTATTTT. Encoded protein: CASSPRQRYQTDTQYF.

The genes are TRBV6-5 and TRBJ2-5; a weak D match, TRBD1 (5 bases). Trimming removed 9 bases from V and 4 bases from J, with 15 bases in between. The germline gives CDR1 MNHEY, CDR2 SVGAGI. The CDR3 totals 13 residues. CDR3 residues: CASDRIQGETQYF. The CDR3 DNA is TGTGCCAGTGACAGAATTCAGGGAGAGACCCAGTACTTC.

This chain links TRBV7-2 with TRBJ2-3; D unclear. This CDR3 comprises 14 residues. Trimming removed 1 base at V and 8 bases at J, with 13 bases between. Germline V lookup: CDR1 SGHTA, CDR2 FQGNSA. CDR3 in DNA: TGTGCCAGCAGCTTAGTCGCCCAGACGGGTACGCAGTATTTT. It encodes CASSLVAQTGTQYF.

The chain joins TRBV4-3 to TRBJ1-1; the D is unclear. The CDR3 sequence is 14 residues long. Germline V gives CDR1 LGHNA, CDR2 YSLEER. V lost 0 bases and J lost 5, with 10 bases in between. This CDR3 reads CASSQDTAGTEAFF. The CDR3, as DNA: TGCGCCAGCAGCCAAGACACGGCAGGAACTGAAGCTTTCTTT.

The chain couples TRBV7-8 to TRBJ2-3; D remains unclear. Germline V CDR1 and CDR2: SGHVS, FQNEAQ. The CDR3 extends over 13 amino acids. V lost 6 bases and J lost 6, with 13 bases in between. CDR3 protein: CASRQTTGDTQYF. For the CDR3, the DNA is TGTGCCAGCAGACAAACTACCGGGGATACGCAGTATTTT. Complete variable domain (other parts from reference TRBV7-8 and TRBJ2-3): GAGVSQSPRYKVAKRGQDVALRCDPISGHVSLFWYQQALGQGPEFLTYFQNEAQLDKSGLPSDRFFAERPEGSVSTLKIQRTQQEDSAVYLCASRQTTGDTQYFGPGTRLTVL.

The chain combines TRBV13 with TRBJ2-1; 7 bases map to TRBD1. CDR1 is PRHDT and CDR2 is FYEKMQ in the germline V gene (reference sequence). The CDR3 spans 14 residues. J gave up 8 bases and V 5 bases, and 9 bases lay outside the gene matches. The CDR3 bases are TGTGCCAGCAGCGTGCCTACAGGGGACCATGAGCAGTTCTTC. It codes for CASSVPTGDHEQFF. The full variable domain, rest sourced from reference TRBV13 and TRBJ2-1, is AAGVIQSPRHLIKEKRETATLKCYPIPRHDTVYWYQQGPGQDPQFLISFYEKMQSDKGSIPDRFSAQQFSDYHSELNMSSLELGDSALYFCASSVPTGDHEQFFGPGTRLTVL.